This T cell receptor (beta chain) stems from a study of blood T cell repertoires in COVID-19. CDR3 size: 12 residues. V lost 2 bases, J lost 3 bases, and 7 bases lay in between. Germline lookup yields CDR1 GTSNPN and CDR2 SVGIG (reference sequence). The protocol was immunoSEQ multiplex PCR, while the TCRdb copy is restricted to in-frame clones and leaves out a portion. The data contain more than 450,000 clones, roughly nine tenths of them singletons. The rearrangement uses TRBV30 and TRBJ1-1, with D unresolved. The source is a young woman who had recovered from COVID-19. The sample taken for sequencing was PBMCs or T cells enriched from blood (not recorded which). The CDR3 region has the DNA TGTGCCTGGAGTCCAGTTTACACTGAAGCTTTCTTT. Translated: CAWSPVYTEAFF.